This T cell receptor beta chain was recorded in a study of cytomegalovirus exposure and HLA in healthy donors. In the study overall: Approximately 180 million T cells yielded more than 95 million unique TCR beta sequences, as an earlier analysis found. Notes on the study in general: There were about 160 TCR beta chains listed as cytomegalovirus-associated. A missense DCLRE1C variant was associated with V- and J-gene trimming of TCR beta chains in a later analysis, and an independent cohort replicated the association.

The PCR had 60 Vbeta and 13 Jbeta primers. The assay was immunoSEQ multiplex PCR, and TCRdb's table has in-frame clones only and misses some. The sample yields 180,000 or so clones, 77% seen once. This CDR3 is built from 17 residues. Germline CDR1 MNHNS, CDR2 SASEGT. Trimming cost V 2 bases and J 5 bases; bases outside gene matches: 15. To note about this clone: Its matching antigen is unknown.

The TCR sequence derives from a young man in good health and CMV-seronegative. The sequenced sample consisted of PBMCs. The rearrangement joins TRBV6-1 to TRBJ2-7, with 7 positions matching TRBD2. CDR3 DNA: TGTGCCAGCAGTGAATCCTCGTACGCGGGAGCTGAAGACGAGCAGTACTTC. Protein: CASSESSYAGAEDEQYF.